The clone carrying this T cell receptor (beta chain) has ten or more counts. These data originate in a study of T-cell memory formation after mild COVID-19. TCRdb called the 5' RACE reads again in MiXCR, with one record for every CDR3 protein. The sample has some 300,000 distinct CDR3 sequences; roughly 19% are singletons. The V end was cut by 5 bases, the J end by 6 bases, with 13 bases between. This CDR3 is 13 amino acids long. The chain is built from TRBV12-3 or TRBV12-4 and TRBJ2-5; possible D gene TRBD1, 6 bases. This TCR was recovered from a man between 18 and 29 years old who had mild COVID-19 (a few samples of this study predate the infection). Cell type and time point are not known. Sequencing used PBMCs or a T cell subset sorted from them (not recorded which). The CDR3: CASSIGQRQTQYF. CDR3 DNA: TGTGCCAGCAGTATCGGACAGCGCCAGACCCAGTACTTC.